Listed below are T cell receptor beta chains from one sample, sequenced in a study of shared clonotypes between healthy human individuals. Produced via immunoSEQ multiplex PCR; TCRdb's table is partial and in-frame only. The sample includes 1,400,000 or so clones, around 98.5% of them seen just once. Sequenced sample: naive CD4+ T cells sorted from blood. The receptors stem from a man aged 30 to 45 in good health. Both conserved end residues are part of each CDR3. D genes are given only for firm matches. Rows give clone size only sometimes, using once, few, many, or a class for an expanded clone.

clone_size | j_call | v_call | d_call | cdr3_aa | cdr3_nt
NA | TRBJ2-3 | TRBV14 | TRBD2 | CASSPGRARTDTQYF | TGTGCCAGCAGCCCAGGGAGGGCCCGAACAGATACGCAGTATTTT
NA | TRBJ1-4 | TRBV5-5 | NA | CASSPAFGYNEKLFF | TGTGCCAGCAGCCCCGCTTTCGGTTATAATGAAAAACTGTTTTTT
NA | TRBJ1-5 | TRBV19 | NA | CASSPHLEPQHF | TGTGCCAGTAGTCCTCATCTAGAGCCCCAGCATTTT
once | TRBJ2-3 | TRBV5-1 | TRBD1 | CASSFRTGEGSDTQYF | TGCGCCAGCAGCTTCAGGACAGGGGAGGGTTCAGATACGCAGTATTTT
NA | TRBJ2-7 | TRBV6-1 | NA | CASSEGRLSSYEQYF | TGTGCCAGCAGTGAAGGTCGGCTAAGCTCCTACGAGCAGTACTTC
NA | TRBJ1-1 | TRBV4-1 | NA | CASSQAYRLEAFF | TGCGCCAGCAGCCAAGCGTACAGACTTGAAGCTTTCTTT
NA | TRBJ2-5 | TRBV5-1 | TRBD1 | CASSSGQGKETQYF | TGCGCCAGCAGCTCTGGACAGGGGAAAGAGACCCAGTACTTC
NA | TRBJ2-7 | TRBV19 | TRBD2 | CASSPAWGGLNF | TGTGCCAGTAGTCCAGCTTGGGGGGGACTGAACTTC
once | TRBJ1-5 | TRBV2 | NA | CASSGGFSRSNQPQHF | TGTGCCAGCAGTGGGGGATTTTCGAGGAGCAATCAGCCCCAGCATTTT
NA | TRBJ2-5 | TRBV5-4 | NA | CASKEGGTQETQYF | TGTGCCAGCAAGGAGGGGGGGACCCAAGAGACCCAGTACTTC
NA | TRBJ2-1 | TRBV6-1 | NA | CASSGSRQGGFYNEQFF | TGTGCCAGCAGTGGCTCAAGACAGGGAGGATTTTACAATGAGCAGTTCTTC
NA | TRBJ2-7 | TRBV7-9 | NA | CASSPPKGFSYEQYF | TGTGCCAGCAGCCCCCCCAAGGGCTTCTCCTACGAGCAGTACTTC
NA | TRBJ2-5 | TRBV5-1 | NA | CASSPRSPRDQETQYF | TGCGCCAGCAGCCCCCGCTCTCCAAGGGACCAAGAGACCCAGTACTTC
NA | TRBJ1-1 | TRBV7-9 | TRBD1 | CASSRGTDTEAFF | TGTGCCAGCAGCCGCGGGACAGACACTGAAGCTTTCTTT
NA | TRBJ2-1 | TRBV27 | TRBD1 | CASSLGQGAYNEQFF | TGTGCCAGCAGCCTGGGACAGGGGGCCTACAATGAGCAGTTCTTC
NA | TRBJ2-7 | TRBV28 | NA | CASSTVVGGEQYF | TGTGCCAGCAGTACCGTGGTGGGTGGCGAGCAGTACTTC
NA | TRBJ2-1 | TRBV9 | TRBD2 | CASSATRLAGGLNEQFF | TGTGCCAGCAGCGCAACTCGACTAGCGGGAGGGCTGAATGAGCAGTTCTTC
NA | TRBJ1-5 | TRBV19 | NA | CASSTPSTDPKLNQPQHF | TGTGCCAGTAGTACCCCATCGACAGACCCAAAGCTCAATCAGCCCCAGCATTTT
once | TRBJ2-1 | TRBV7-2 | TRBD2 | CASSLRRLAGTRVGEFF | TGTGCCAGCAGCTTACGCCGACTAGCGGGAACGAGAGTGGGGGAGTTCTTC
NA | TRBJ2-7 | TRBV5-1 | NA | CASSLRESPPYEQYF | TGCGCCAGCAGCTTGCGGGAAAGCCCACCCTACGAGCAGTACTTC
once | TRBJ1-4 | TRBV9 | NA | CASGGEKLFF | TGTGCCAGCGGTGGCGAGAAACTGTTTTTT
NA | TRBJ1-1 | TRBV29-1 | NA | CSVHGTVNTEAFF | TGCAGCGTTCATGGGACGGTGAACACTGAAGCTTTCTTT
once | TRBJ1-4 | TRBV5-4 | NA | CASSTNPLGTNEKLFF | TGTGCCAGCAGCACCAACCCCTTGGGGACTAATGAAAAACTGTTTTTT
NA | TRBJ2-3 | TRBV7-2 | NA | CASSLVGLSTDTQYF | TGTGCCAGCAGCTTAGTAGGGTTGAGCACAGATACGCAGTATTTT
NA | TRBJ2-1 | TRBV21-1 | NA | CASSTGGAGLLGNEQFF | TGTGCCAGCAGCACAGGGGGGGCCGGACTACTGGGGAATGAGCAGTTCTTC
NA | TRBJ2-7 | TRBV18 | NA | CASSPDIAASYEQYF | TGTGCCAGCTCACCCGACATAGCGGCGAGCTACGAGCAGTACTTC
once | TRBJ2-7 | TRBV5-1 | TRBD1 | CASSLVSDRAYEQYF | TGCGCCAGCAGCTTGGTGAGCGACAGGGCCTACGAGCAGTACTTC
once | TRBJ1-2 | TRBV18 | NA | CASSPLRPHGYTF | TGTGCCAGCTCACCACTAAGGCCGCATGGCTACACCTTC
NA | TRBJ2-7 | TRBV5-4 | NA | CASRPQVAREDEQYF | TGTGCCAGCAGACCCCAGGTAGCCAGGGAGGACGAGCAGTACTTC
NA | TRBJ2-7 | TRBV18 | NA | CASSGVSYEQYF | TGTGCCAGCTCAGGGGTCTCCTACGAGCAGTACTTC
once | TRBJ2-2 | TRBV7-8 | NA | CASSPIVQTGELFF | TGTGCCAGCAGCCCTATAGTCCAGACCGGGGAGCTGTTTTTT
NA | TRBJ1-1 | TRBV30 | NA | CAWRDYGGGNTEAFF | TGTGCCTGGAGGGACTATGGGGGAGGGAACACTGAAGCTTTCTTT
NA | TRBJ2-5 | TRBV7-9 | NA | CASSPGSGPPQETQYF | TGTGCCAGCAGCCCGGGGTCCGGGCCCCCACAAGAGACCCAGTACTTC
NA | TRBJ2-5 | TRBV18 | NA | CASSPPKETQYF | TGTGCCAGCTCACCACCAAAAGAGACCCAGTACTTC
NA | TRBJ1-2 | TRBV29-1 | NA | CSVEDRGPYGYTF | TGCAGCGTTGAAGACAGGGGACCCTATGGCTACACCTTC
NA | TRBJ1-3 | TRBV9 | NA | CASSSTAGGNTIYF | TGTGCCAGTTCCTCAACCGCCGGGGGAAACACCATATATTTT
once | TRBJ2-7 | TRBV5-1 | TRBD2 | CASSLAPGTSNYEQYF | TGCGCCAGCAGCTTGGCCCCTGGGACTAGCAACTACGAGCAGTACTTC
NA | TRBJ1-5 | TRBV18 | NA | CASSSDTNNQPQHF | TGTGCCAGCTCATCCGACACTAACAATCAGCCCCAGCATTTT
few | TRBJ2-7 | TRBV10-3 | TRBD2 | CAISEGLAGAREQYF | TGTGCCATCAGTGAGGGACTAGCGGGAGCAAGGGAGCAGTACTTC
NA | TRBJ2-3 | TRBV9 | TRBD1 | CASSISRGNLQDTQYF | TGTGCCAGCAGCATAAGCAGGGGGAATCTTCAAGATACGCAGTATTTT
NA | TRBJ2-2 | TRBV5-1 | NA | CASSLGSIGALANTGELFF | TGCGCCAGCAGCTTGGGGTCTATAGGGGCACTCGCGAACACCGGGGAGCTGTTTTTT
NA | TRBJ2-7 | TRBV14 | TRBD2 | CASSTRTSGTYEQYF | TGTGCCAGCAGCACACGGACTAGCGGGACCTACGAGCAGTACTTC
NA | TRBJ2-2 | TRBV7-2 | TRBD2 | CASSLGTSGYTGELFF | TGTGCCAGCAGCTTAGGAACTAGCGGTTACACCGGGGAGCTGTTTTTT
NA | TRBJ2-1 | TRBV27 | TRBD2 | CASSRGLAGGLGQFF | TGTGCCAGCAGCCGGGGACTAGCGGGAGGGTTGGGGCAGTTCTTC
NA | TRBJ2-7 | TRBV27 | TRBD2 | CASSPGLAAPSYEQYF | TGTGCCAGCAGTCCGGGACTAGCGGCCCCTTCCTACGAGCAGTACTTC
NA | TRBJ1-1 | TRBV19 | NA | CASRRKSVGRLNTEAFF | TGTGCCAGTAGAAGAAAGAGCGTAGGACGATTGAACACTGAAGCTTTCTTT
NA | TRBJ1-3 | TRBV10-3 | NA | CAISESGSGNTIYF | TGTGCCATCAGTGAGTCGGGGTCTGGAAACACCATATATTTT
NA | TRBJ1-2 | TRBV7-8 | TRBD1 | CASSAGGYGYTF | TGTGCCAGCAGCGCAGGGGGTTATGGCTACACCTTC
NA | TRBJ2-5 | TRBV21-1 | NA | CASSKRGLVDQETQYF | TGTGCCAGCAGCAAAAGAGGCCTGGTAGACCAAGAGACCCAGTACTTC
NA | TRBJ1-1 | TRBV9 | TRBD1 | CASSVGPTGLNTEAFF | TGTGCCAGCAGCGTAGGGCCGACAGGGTTGAACACTGAAGCTTTCTTT
NA | TRBJ2-5 | TRBV5-4 | TRBD2 | CASSLAIAGHQETQYF | TGTGCCAGCAGCTTGGCGATAGCGGGGCACCAAGAGACCCAGTACTTC
once | TRBJ2-3 | TRBV28 | NA | CASMLAGTQYF | TGTGCCAGCATGTTGGCCGGTACGCAGTATTTT
once | TRBJ2-7 | TRBV27 | TRBD2 | CASSSSGRAYEQYF | TGTGCCAGCAGTTCAAGCGGGAGGGCGTACGAGCAGTACTTC
NA | TRBJ2-1 | TRBV5-1 | NA | CASSLIYGSGNEQFF | TGCGCCAGCAGCTTGATCTACGGGAGTGGTAATGAGCAGTTCTTC
NA | TRBJ2-2 | TRBV15 | NA | CATSNRGGGRELFF | TGTGCCACCAGCAACCGTGGCGGAGGAAGGGAGCTGTTTTTT